The clone carrying this T cell receptor beta chain was found a few times. What it binds is unknown. This sample also contains other DNA sequences that code for the same CDR3. These data come from a study of T cell responses to AZD1222 COVID-19 vaccine. Whole-study results and caveats: Clonal diversity was possibly underestimated, and the donors were mostly white British, with more females.

The data were produced by immunoSEQ multiplex PCR, yet TCRdb's version contains in-frame clones alone and is incomplete. This sample has around 200,000 clones, with 85% to 90% found just once. The CDR3 length is 16 residues. Germline V lookup: CDR1 SGHRS, CDR2 YFSETQ. The V and J ends lost 2 bases and 7 bases respectively, with 18 bases between them. The clonotype comes from an adult in good health. Source: peripheral blood, taken on day 0 of AZD1222 vaccination. The chain uses TRBV5-1 and TRBJ2-2; possibly TRBD2 for D (6 bases). The CDR3 protein is CASSFPLAEYGGELFF. The CDR3 DNA reads TGCGCCAGCAGCTTCCCATTAGCGGAATATGGCGGGGAGCTGTTTTTT.